Sequencing of this T cell receptor beta chain was carried out in a study of T cell repertoires in cytomegalovirus infection. Study-level information: Carrying CMV and the relevant HLA type showed in public TCR beta signatures.

General study points: Dominating the ex vivo response were HLA-C-restricted CMV-specific TCR beta clonotypes. The study identified carriers of CMV plus the relevant HLA from cumulative public TCR beta family frequency.

The CDR3 runs 14 residues. J lost 7 bases, V lost 5 bases, and 7 bases had no gene match. The germline gives CDR1 MDHEN, CDR2 SYDVKM. Of note for this clonotype: No antigen is known for it.

A single record per CDR3 protein comes from TCRdb applying MiXCR to the reads. The profile covers more than 400,000 distinct CDR3 sequences, with more than 20% appearing a single time and less than 15% taken by the ten largest. The sequence was obtained from a human donor in good health (CMV status not recorded). Some clones in this sample may be carry-over from other donors' samples. Sequenced material: PBMCs. This chain uses TRBV28 with TRBJ2-1; 8 bases match TRBD2. The CDR3 is CASSIAGGRNEQFF. CDR3 DNA: TGTGCCAGCAGTATTGCGGGAGGCAGGAATGAGCAGTTCTTC.